Each of the 10 T cell receptor beta chains below was sequenced from the same sample in a study of spatial heterogeneity in lung cancer. The time point denotes: sample taken at primary tumor resection. In TCRdb, the 5' RACE reads were re-called with MiXCR into one record per CDR3 protein. The sample lists some 78,000 distinct CDR3 sequences; 8% were seen once. The source was PBMCs, collected at surgery. The receptors here all came from a male donor with early-stage non-small cell lung cancer.

This clonotype was counted many times. The chain uses TRBV5-1 and TRBJ1-5; TRBD1 matches 10 bases. This CDR3 region has 15 residues. Looked up from germline, CDR1 is SGHRS and CDR2 is YFSETQ. The junction had 8 bases not matched to a gene; V was cut back by 4 bases and J by 7 bases. CDR3 in amino acids: CASSPGTGVSQPQHF. CDR3 nucleotides: TGCGCCAGCAGCCCCGGGACAGGGGTAAGCCAGCCCCAGCATTTT.

The CDR3 protein is CASENTINYEQYF. The CDR3, as DNA: TGTGCCAGCGAGAACACAATTAACTACGAGCAGTACTTC. The gene calls are TRBV6-2 or TRBV6-3 and TRBJ2-7; no definite D call. The V and J ends lost 8 bases and 3 bases respectively, with 14 bases between them. The CDR3 spans 13 residues. The V gene's germline CDR1 is MNHEY and CDR2 SVGEGT.

This clonotype has at least ten counts. V and J are TRBV29-1 and TRBJ2-5; 16 bases fit TRBD2. V shed 2 bases, J shed 1 base, and the junction held 7 bases outside the gene matches. The CDR3 sequence is 18 residues long. The germline gives CDR1 SQVTM, CDR2 ANQGSEA. The CDR3 region has the DNA TGCAGCGTTGAAAGGAATGGGACTAGCGGGGGGGGCCAAGAGACCCAGTACTTC. Its translation is CSVERNGTSGGGQETQYF.

This clonotype was counted only a few times. J is TRBJ2-7 and V is TRBV18; D is possibly TRBD2 (6 bases). The CDR3 spans 14 residues. Per germline, CDR1 KGHSH and CDR2 LQKENI. Trimming shortened V by 2 bases and J by 2 bases, and 10 bases separated the two germline ends. This chain's CDR3 is CASSPTEGTYEQYF. CDR3 in DNA: TGTGCCAGCTCACCAACGGAGGGAACCTACGAGCAGTACTTC.

This clonotype was seen at least ten times. The V and J genes are TRBV24-1 and TRBJ1-2, with a possible D match to TRBD1 (5 bases). The germline V and J ends were trimmed by 12 bases and 3 bases, with 16 bases remaining between them. This CDR3 has 13 residues. Germline assignment: CDR1 KGHDR and CDR2 SFDVKD. CDR3: CALRDPGHYGYTF. For the CDR3, the DNA is TGTGCCCTCCGGGACCCCGGACACTATGGCTACACCTTC.

This clonotype was recorded a few times. This chain joins TRBV12-3 or TRBV12-4 and TRBJ2-1; 14 bases are shared with TRBD2. Trimming cost V 5 bases and J 11 bases; bases outside gene matches: 8. The CDR3 extends over 15 amino acids. CDR3 DNA: TGTGCCAGCAGTAGGGGGACTAGCGGGAGTCCAAAGCAGTTCTTC. Its translation: CASSRGTSGSPKQFF.

Many counts were recorded for this clonotype. The genes are TRBV27 and TRBJ1-1; possible D gene TRBD1, 6 bases. In germline, CDR1 is MNHEY, CDR2 SMNVEV (reference sequence). The CDR3 consists of 14 residues. Trimming took off 6 bases at V and 2 bases at J, with 13 bases between the two ends. CDR3 in amino acids: CASSHTGSNTEAFF. In DNA, the CDR3 is TGTGCCAGCAGCCACACAGGGTCTAACACTGAAGCTTTCTTT.

This clonotype showed up just a few times. V gene TRBV6-4 combines with J gene TRBJ2-3; 8 nucleotides align to TRBD2. CDR1 is MRHNA and CDR2 is SNTAGT in the germline V gene. V lost 3 bases, J lost 7 bases, and 9 bases stayed unmatched. The CDR3 covers 15 residues. The CDR3 bases are TGTGCCAGCAGTGAAGCCAGCGGGAGTATTTATACGCAGTATTTT. Its protein product is CASSEASGSIYTQYF.

This clonotype was detected a few times. V and J are TRBV29-1 and TRBJ1-5, with D possibly matching TRBD1 (5 bases). V gave up 7 bases and J gave up 2 bases, with 18 bases separating them. The CDR3 is 15 residues long. The germline V gene encodes CDR1 SQVTM and CDR2 ANQGSEA. The CDR3 sequence: CSAILGGLGNQPQHF. CDR3 sequence (DNA): TGCAGCGCCATCCTGGGGGGGTTAGGCAATCAGCCCCAGCATTTT.

In this sample, this clonotype turned up a few times. The chain is built from TRBV5-1 and TRBJ2-1; D gene unclear. Germline V lookup: CDR1 SGHRS, CDR2 YFSETQ. Trimming stripped 9 bases from V and 9 bases from J, with 19 bases between. The CDR3 covers 13 residues. CDR3 bases: TGCGCCACCGCTGTTCTGGCGTCGGGTGAGCAGTTCTTC. Its protein product is CATAVLASGEQFF.